One sample yielded the 26 T cell receptor beta chains listed below, sequenced in a study of human T cells and chemical hapten exposure. Time point described: pre-sensitization, week 0. Treatment noted: therapeutic diphenylcyclopropenone sensitization with weekly scalp DPC. TCRdb redid the calling of the RACE reads with MiXCR, one entry per CDR3 protein. The data contain 200,000 to 300,000 distinct CDR3 sequences, 8.6% of them singletons. The sequenced sample was whole blood, obtained in connection with sensitization to the hapten diphenylcyclopropenone (DPC). These receptors were obtained from a woman between 40 and 55 years old with alopecia areata. Some clones in this sample may be carry-over from other donors' samples.

The sample holds a few counts of this clonotype. The rearrangement uses TRBV5-6 and TRBJ1-5, with D tentatively TRBD1 (5 bases). V was clipped by 4 bases and J by 0 bases, with 11 bases between them. This CDR3 region has 15 residues. Per germline, CDR1 SGHDT and CDR2 YYEEEE. The CDR3 spells CASSRGAYSNQPQHF. DNA for the CDR3: TGTGCCAGCAGCCGTGGGGCTTATAGCAATCAGCCCCAGCATTTT.

This clonotype was found a few times. This sequence joins TRBV6-2 or TRBV6-3 and TRBJ2-7; 13 bases are shared with TRBD2. Germline CDR1 MNHEY, CDR2 SVGEGT. The CDR3 contains 15 residues. J lost 2 bases, V lost 5 bases, and 3 bases had no gene match. CDR3 residues: CASSTGLAGTYEQYF. CDR3 DNA: TGTGCCAGCAGTACGGGACTAGCGGGGACCTACGAGCAGTACTTC.

The chain has TRBV5-6 and TRBJ2-7, with 9 bases matching TRBD2. The CDR3 extends over 16 amino acids. The ends lost 3 bases at V and 2 bases at J; junction bases unmatched: 9. Germline loops: CDR1 SGHDT, CDR2 YYEEEE. This CDR3 reads CASSWQTSGRPYEQYF. The CDR3 region has the DNA TGTGCCAGCAGCTGGCAGACTAGCGGACGACCCTACGAGCAGTACTTC.

The chain links TRBV2 to TRBJ2-1, with unresolved D. Germline CDR1 SNHLY, CDR2 FYNNEI. V was trimmed by 8 bases and J by 7 bases, leaving 9 bases between them. The length of the CDR3 is 11 residues. CDR3 in DNA: TGTGCCAGCGCAGAGGAGAATGAGCAGTTCTTC. This sequence encodes CASAEENEQFF.

With regard to this clonotype: A read error is possible here, since a much larger clone lies one base away. This chain joins TRBV7-9 and TRBJ2-1; D might be TRBD1 (5 bases). This CDR3 comprises 16 residues. Germline V gene lookup returns CDR1 SEHNR and CDR2 FQNEAQ (reference sequence). The CDR3 nucleotides read TGTGCCAGCAGCCCGACAACATCCAGGGAATCGGATGAGCAGTCCTTC. Its protein product is CASSPTTSRESDEQSF.

This sequence joins TRBV7-9 and TRBJ2-5; 7 bases agree with TRBD1. Trimming at V came to 2 bases and at J to 3 bases, leaving 3 bases not matched to a gene. Germline CDR1 is SEHNR and CDR2 is FQNEAQ (reference sequence). The CDR3 is 14 amino acids. The CDR3, as DNA: TGTGCCAGCAGCTTAACAGGGGTTAAAGAGACCCAGTACTTC. Translation: CASSLTGVKETQYF. The full variable domain, its missing parts supplied by reference TRBV7-9 and TRBJ2-5, is DTGVSQNPRHKITKRGQNVTFRCDPISEHNRLYWYRQTLGQGPEFLTYFQNEAQLEKSRLLSDRFSAERPKGSFSTLEIQRTEQGDSAMYLCASSLTGVKETQYFGPGTRLLVL.

The chain carries TRBV7-2 and TRBJ1-3; no reliable D call. CDR1 is SGHTA, CDR2 FQGNSA, per germline. The germline V and J ends were trimmed by 3 bases and 1 base, with 4 bases remaining between them. This CDR3 contains 13 residues. DNA for the CDR3: TGTGCCAGCAGCTTCCAATCTGGAAACACCATATATTTT. Residues: CASSFQSGNTIYF.

This clonotype was found a few times. This chain joins TRBV7-6 and TRBJ2-6; unclear D gene. V was trimmed by 7 bases and J by 4 bases, leaving 11 bases between them. Germline-derived CDR1 and CDR2 are SGHVS and FNYEAQ. The length of the CDR3 is 14 residues. The CDR3 DNA sequence: TGTGCCAGCAAAGGTAGCTCCGGGGCCAACGTCCTGACTTTC. As protein: CASKGSSGANVLTF.

The genes are TRBV5-6 and TRBJ2-2, with D unclear. Germline V lookup: CDR1 SGHDT, CDR2 YYEEEE. The CDR3 contains 14 residues. The V and J ends lost 2 bases and 3 bases respectively, with 8 bases between them. The CDR3 region is CASSFGRHTGELFF. The CDR3 coding sequence is TGTGCCAGCAGCTTTGGCAGACACACCGGGGAGCTGTTTTTT.

This clonotype was counted between two and nine times. The V call is TRBV27, the J call TRBJ1-2; D is undetermined. This CDR3 is 12 amino acids long. V dropped 8 bases and J dropped 8 bases, with 15 bases sitting between them. Germline lookup yields CDR1 MNHEY and CDR2 SMNVEV (reference sequence). CDR3 sequence reads: CASPPVASGYTF. CDR3 coding DNA: TGTGCCAGCCCCCCCGTGGCGTCCGGCTACACCTTC.

This clonotype was counted a few times. The rearrangement links TRBV15 to TRBJ2-2, with TRBD1 identical over 10 bases. The CDR3 has 16 residues. Looked up from germline, CDR1 is LNHNV and CDR2 is YYDKDF (reference sequence). V shed 3 bases and J 5 bases; nucleotides not matched to a gene: 6. The CDR3 spells CATSSPGTGVTGELFF. CDR3 coding DNA: TGTGCCACCAGCAGCCCCGGGACAGGGGTGACCGGGGAGCTGTTTTTT.

J is TRBJ2-3 and V is TRBV12-3 or TRBV12-4; D possibly uses TRBD1 or TRBD2 (7 bases each). The CDR3 contains 16 residues. The V end was cut by 4 bases, the J end by 4 bases, with 18 bases between. The CDR3, as DNA: TGTGCCAGCAGTTCAGGGGGAGGGCTGTTGTCAGATACGCAGTATTTT. Translating it yields CASSSGGGLLSDTQYF.

This clonotype was seen at least ten times. The gene calls are TRBV29-1 and TRBJ1-1; TRBD1 might be the D (6 bases). Trimming left V 7 bases short and J 0 bases short, with 12 bases between. The CDR3 runs 13 residues. CDR1 SQVTM and CDR2 ANQGSEA come from the germline V gene. CDR3: CSAGTGLNTEAFF. The CDR3, as DNA: TGCAGCGCGGGCACAGGGCTGAACACTGAAGCTTTCTTT.

This clonotype was detected a few times. This chain uses TRBV7-2 with TRBJ1-3; unclear D gene. This CDR3 spans 16 amino acids. From germline, CDR1 is SGHTA and CDR2 FQGNSA. Trimming stripped 0 bases from V and 1 base from J, with 10 bases between. The CDR3: CASSLASAGSGNTIYF. The CDR3 nucleotides are TGTGCCAGCAGCTTAGCCTCGGCGGGATCTGGAAACACCATATATTTT.

This clonotype was counted only a few times. This chain links TRBV29-1 with TRBJ2-3; D perhaps matches TRBD1 (5 bases). The CDR3 runs 15 residues. V gave up 4 bases and J gave up 3 bases, with 17 bases separating them. The germline gives CDR1 SQVTM, CDR2 ANQGSEA. CDR3 residues: CSVGTSRVGTDTQYF. The CDR3, as DNA: TGCAGCGTTGGGACATCGAGAGTCGGGACAGATACGCAGTATTTT.

A few counts support this clonotype. The gene calls are TRBV6-5 and TRBJ1-1; a weak D match, TRBD1 (6 bases). CDR1 is MNHEY and CDR2 is SVGAGI in the germline V gene. This CDR3 is 14 amino acids long. Trimming stripped 2 bases from V and 7 bases from J, with 14 bases between. CDR3 coding DNA: TGTGCCAGCAGTTACCGGTACACAGGGTTTGAAGCTTTCTTT. Translating gives CASSYRYTGFEAFF.

V and J are TRBV12-3 or TRBV12-4 and TRBJ2-5; D is perhaps TRBD1 or TRBD2 (6 bases each). The CDR3 contains 13 residues. Deletions cut 6 bases from V and 5 bases from J, with 13 bases between. CDR3 coding DNA: TGTGCCAGCAGCCGGCGGGACATGGAGACCCAGTACTTC. It yields the protein CASSRRDMETQYF.

To note about this clonotype: The junction shows a germline mismatch at one end, possibly a read error. The J gene is TRBJ2-1, the V gene TRBV12-3 or TRBV12-4; D is ambiguous. This CDR3 contains 11 residues. As DNA, the CDR3 is TGTGTCAGCAGTTTAAGATACGAGCAGTTCTTC. Its translation is CVSSLRYEQFF.

This chain joins TRBV29-1 and TRBJ2-5; 7 nucleotides match TRBD2. Trimming at V came to 5 bases and at J to 4 bases, leaving 4 bases not matched to a gene. CDR1 and CDR2 (germline): SQVTM, ANQGSEA. The CDR3 contains 12 residues. CDR3 in amino acids: CSVRIAGETQYF. The CDR3 region has the DNA TGCAGCGTTCGAATAGCGGGAGAGACCCAGTACTTC.

This clonotype was detected only a few times. The rearrangement joins TRBV27 to TRBJ1-1; D not certain. Germline V gene data show CDR1 as MNHEY and CDR2 as SMNVEV (reference sequence). The CDR3 is 13 amino acids. Between the trimmed V and J ends, which lost 5 bases and 1 base, there was a span of 8 bases. CDR3 region: CASSRVSNTEAFF. The CDR3 DNA sequence: TGTGCCAGCAGTCGGGTTTCGAACACTGAAGCTTTCTTT.

The J gene is TRBJ2-7, the V gene TRBV11-1, with 9 bases identical to TRBD2. The CDR3 spans 15 residues. Germline-derived CDR1 and CDR2 are SGHAT and FQDESV (reference sequence). V lost 4 bases to trimming and J lost 2 bases; unmatched junction nucleotides: 6. The CDR3 coding sequence is TGTGCCAGCAGCTCCCGTAGCGGGAGCCCCTACGAGCAGTACTTC. Translation: CASSSRSGSPYEQYF.

In its sample, this clonotype was seen a few times. Being one base from a much bigger clone, this may be a read error. This chain connects TRBV14 to TRBJ2-7; no clear D. Trimming left V 3 bases short and J 2 bases short, with 2 bases between. Germline V lookup: CDR1 SGHDN, CDR2 FVKESK. The CDR3 has 11 residues. In nucleotides, the CDR3 is TGTGCCAGCAGCCATGCCTACGAGCAGTACTTC. Encoded protein: CASSHAYEQYF.

This clonotype was seen ten or more times. For the CDR3, the DNA is TGTGCCAGCAGCGCCCCGACTAGCGGGAGGGCCGGGTCCTACAATGAGCAGTTCTTC. Translated: CASSAPTSGRAGSYNEQFF. This chain joins TRBV9 and TRBJ2-1, with TRBD2 matching over 14 bases. The CDR3 has 19 residues. Germline CDR1 reads SGDLS; CDR2 reads YYNGEE. The V segment lost 3 bases and the J segment 1 base; nucleotides outside the gene matches: 9.

The V gene is TRBV24-1, the J gene TRBJ2-1, with D maybe TRBD2 (6 bases). The V gene lost 4 bases and the J gene lost 0 bases, with 6 bases spanning the gap. CDR1 is KGHDR and CDR2 is SFDVKD in the germline V gene. CDR3 length: 14 amino acids. The CDR3 loop reads CATSDGSSYNEQFF. Written as DNA, the CDR3 is TGTGCCACCAGTGACGGGAGCTCCTACAATGAGCAGTTCTTC.

The V and J genes are TRBV6-2 or TRBV6-3 and TRBJ2-1, with TRBD2 matching over 9 bases. Germline lookup yields CDR1 MNHEY and CDR2 SVGEGT. V shed 6 bases, J shed 4 bases, and the junction held 13 bases outside the gene matches. The CDR3 loop spans 17 amino acids. The CDR3, as DNA: TGTGCCAGCAGCACCAGGGTACTAGCGGGTTTGTACAATGAGCAGTTCTTC. It encodes CASSTRVLAGLYNEQFF.

The chain combines TRBV4-2 with TRBJ2-1; D is ambiguous. The CDR3 runs to 13 residues. Deletions cut 4 bases from V and 6 bases from J, with 10 bases between. Germline V gives CDR1 LGHNA, CDR2 YNFKEQ. The CDR3 protein is CASSLGLVNEQFF. In DNA form, the CDR3 reads TGTGCCAGCAGCCTAGGGCTAGTCAATGAGCAGTTCTTC.